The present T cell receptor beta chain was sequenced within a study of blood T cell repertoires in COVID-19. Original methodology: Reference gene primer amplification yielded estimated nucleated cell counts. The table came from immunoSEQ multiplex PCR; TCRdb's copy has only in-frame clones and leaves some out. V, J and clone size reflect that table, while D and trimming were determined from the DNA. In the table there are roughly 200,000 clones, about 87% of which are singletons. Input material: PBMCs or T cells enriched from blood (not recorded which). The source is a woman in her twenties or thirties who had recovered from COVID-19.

The CDR3 DNA sequence: TGTGCCAGCAGCTTAACAGGGGGCTACGAGCAGTACTTC. It translates to CASSLTGGYEQYF. The gene calls are TRBV11-3 and TRBJ2-7; 8 bases fit TRBD1. The V gene's germline CDR1 is SGHNT and CDR2 YENEEA. The length of the CDR3 is 13 residues. V dropped 2 bases and J dropped 3; count of bases not matched to a gene: 0.